This passage covers 22 T cell receptor beta chains from one sample sequenced in a study of T cell repertoires in cytomegalovirus infection. TCRdb reprocessed the reads with MiXCR, giving one entry per CDR3 protein. The sample yields about 600,000 distinct CDR3 sequences, 24% seen once. Input material: CD8+ T cells from PBMCs. The source is a human donor in good health (CMV status not recorded). Some clones in this sample may be carry-over from other donors' samples.

This clonotype was seen more than once but under ten times. This chain links TRBV6-2 or TRBV6-3 with TRBJ2-3; maybe TRBD2 (5 bases). The CDR3 loop spans 13 amino acids. The V end lost 6 bases, the J end lost 4 bases, and 11 bases lay between the germline ends. The germline V gene has CDR1 MNHEY and CDR2 SVGEGT. CDR3 loop: CASSPGKADTQYF. The CDR3 bases are TGTGCCAGCAGCCCCGGGAAGGCAGATACGCAGTATTTT.

The chain carries TRBV2 and TRBJ2-7; D gene ambiguous. Germline assignment: CDR1 SNHLY and CDR2 FYNNEI. The V gene lost 5 bases and the J gene lost 4 bases, with 9 bases spanning the gap. The CDR3 has 12 residues. The CDR3 nucleotides read TGTGCCAGCAGTCCACAGCGATACGAGCAGTACTTC. Translation gives CASSPQRYEQYF.

In its sample, this clonotype was seen a few times. The genes are TRBV5-5 and TRBJ2-1, with 9 bases identical to TRBD1. Germline V gene lookup returns CDR1 SGHKS and CDR2 YYEKEE (reference sequence). V lost 4 bases, J lost 3 bases, and 8 bases stayed unmatched. The CDR3 has 16 amino acids. The DNA for the CDR3 is TGTGCCAGCAGCCCTTACAGGGGGCTGCTCTACAATGAGCAGTTCTTC. It codes for CASSPYRGLLYNEQFF.

This clonotype was counted between two and nine times. This sequence joins TRBV15 and TRBJ2-2, with 11 positions matching TRBD2. Germline CDR1 LNHNV, CDR2 YYDKDF (reference sequence). This CDR3 has 18 residues. V lost 0 bases and J lost 4; bases outside the gene matches: 7. The CDR3 sequence is CATSRDPTSGGATGELFF. The CDR3 coding sequence is TGTGCCACCAGCAGAGATCCCACTAGCGGGGGAGCCACCGGGGAGCTGTTTTTT.

V and J are TRBV7-9 and TRBJ1-4; 7 nucleotides align to TRBD1. The CDR3 contains 14 residues. V dropped 6 bases and J dropped 8; count of bases not matched to a gene: 9. CDR1 and CDR2 from the germline V gene are SEHNR and FQNEAQ (reference sequence). As DNA, the CDR3 is TGTGCCAGCAGTTCGGGACAGCATAGCGAAAAACTGTTTTTT. Its protein is CASSSGQHSEKLFF.

The chain carries TRBV4-2 and TRBJ1-2; 7 positions agree with TRBD1. Trimming cost V 0 bases and J 8 bases; bases outside gene matches: 15. Germline V lookup: CDR1 LGHNA, CDR2 YNFKEQ. CDR3 length equals 17 residues. The CDR3, as DNA: TGTGCCAGCAGCCAAGAGGAGAACAGGGGACATTTATTCGGCTACACCTTC. Translated: CASSQEENRGHLFGYTF.

The V and J genes are TRBV29-1 and TRBJ2-3; a possible D gene is TRBD1 (6 bases). CDR1 and CDR2 (germline): SQVTM, ANQGSEA. This CDR3 has 15 amino acids. The V end was cut by 2 bases, the J end by 0 bases, with 12 bases between. The chain's CDR3 is CSVEMDGGSTDTQYF. Written as DNA, the CDR3 is TGCAGCGTTGAAATGGATGGGGGCAGCACAGATACGCAGTATTTT.

V usage is TRBV19 and J usage is TRBJ2-1, with D perhaps matching TRBD2 (6 bases). CDR1 and CDR2 from the germline V gene are LNHDA and SQIVND (reference sequence). This CDR3 is built from 15 residues. The germline V and J ends were trimmed by 5 bases and 8 bases, with 19 bases remaining between them. The CDR3 reads CASSLSGTAWDEQFF. The DNA of the CDR3 is TGTGCCAGTAGTCTATCCGGGACTGCCTGGGATGAGCAGTTCTTC.

This clonotype was seen a handful of times. The genes are TRBV24-1 and TRBJ1-3, with a weak D call TRBD1 (5 bases). Germline CDR1 reads KGHDR; CDR2 reads SFDVKD. This CDR3 comprises 18 residues. V lost 9 bases and J 3 bases, leaving 26 bases between the germline ends. The CDR3: CATADPGRTFTGGNTIYF. Written as DNA, the CDR3 is TGTGCCACCGCTGACCCGGGACGGACTTTCACGGGTGGAAACACCATATATTTT.

This clonotype was observed at least ten times. This chain uses TRBV7-6 with TRBJ2-3; tentative D call: TRBD2 (5 bases). Germline loops: CDR1 SGHVS, CDR2 FNYEAQ. This CDR3 is built from 13 residues. V lost 5 bases to trimming and J lost 4 bases, with 10 bases between them. The CDR3 sequence: CASSDMEADTQYF. In DNA form, the CDR3 reads TGTGCCAGCAGCGATATGGAGGCAGATACGCAGTATTTT.

This clonotype was seen just once. The chain couples TRBV4-2 to TRBJ1-2; D remains unclear. V was pared by 0 bases and J by 5 bases, with 13 bases between. CDR3 length equals 15 residues. The germline gives CDR1 LGHNA, CDR2 YNFKEQ. The CDR3 DNA is TGTGCCAGCAGCCAAGATTGGATCAGAAAATATGGCTACACCTTC. This sequence encodes CASSQDWIRKYGYTF.

In this sample, this clonotype turned up a few times. The rearrangement links TRBV20-1 to TRBJ2-5; 7 positions match TRBD1. The CDR3 is 16 amino acids. Germline V gene data show CDR1 as DFQATT and CDR2 as SNEGSKA (reference sequence). V shed 0 bases, J shed 5 bases, and the junction held 12 bases outside the gene matches. The CDR3 DNA reads TGCAGTGCTAGAGATCATGGGACAGAATACTCGGAGACCCAGTACTTC. The encoded protein is CSARDHGTEYSETQYF.

Points on this clonotype: A read error may explain this, as a much larger clone is one base away. The chain employs TRBV10-3 and TRBJ2-3; the D gene is possibly TRBD2 (5 bases). Germline CDR1 and CDR2: ENHRY and SYGVKD. The CDR3 runs 13 residues. Deletions cut 8 bases from V and 3 bases from J, with 12 bases between. The CDR3 spells CAIARGGTDTQYF. CDR3 DNA sequence: TGTGCCATCGCACGGGGTGGTACAGATACGCAGTATTTT.

This clonotype turned up a few times. The CDR3, as DNA: TGTGCCAGCAGTGAAGAAGACAGGGGTGGTGTAGAGACCCAGTACTTC. It specifies CASSEEDRGGVETQYF. The V and J genes are TRBV2 and TRBJ2-5; 8 bases align to TRBD1. CDR1 SNHLY and CDR2 FYNNEI come from the germline V gene. The CDR3 runs 16 residues. J gave up 4 bases and V 1 base, and 8 bases lay outside the gene matches. The complete variable domain, with remaining parts taken from reference TRBV2 and TRBJ2-5, reads EPEVTQTPSHQVTQMGQEVILRCVPISNHLYFYWYRQILGQKVEFLVSFYNNEISEKSEIFDDQFSVERPDGSNFTLKIRSTKLEDSAMYFCASSEEDRGGVETQYFGPGTRLLVL.

This clonotype showed up many times. The chain has TRBV7-8 and TRBJ2-2, with a weak D call TRBD1 (7 bases). Trimming left V 5 bases short and J 4 bases short, with 20 bases between. In germline, CDR1 is SGHVS, CDR2 FQNEAQ. The CDR3 covers 17 residues. CDR3 region: CASSLIVEGASTGELFF. CDR3 DNA sequence: TGTGCCAGCAGCCTAATTGTGGAGGGGGCGAGCACCGGGGAGCTGTTTTTT.

The chain links TRBV12-3 or TRBV12-4 to TRBJ2-7; 10 positions match TRBD1. The CDR3 is 15 amino acids. V shed 7 bases, J shed 5 bases, and the junction held 11 bases outside the gene matches. For the CDR3, the DNA is TGTGCCAGCACGTTTCTCGGGACAGGGGCGCACGAGCAGTACTTC. It translates to CASTFLGTGAHEQYF.

This clonotype appeared many times. This rearrangement joins TRBV7-2 to TRBJ1-1; TRBD1 is a possible D gene (5 bases). CDR1 is SGHTA, CDR2 FQGNSA, per germline. This CDR3 comprises 13 residues. The V end lost 5 bases, the J end lost 8 bases, and 15 bases lay between the germline ends. CDR3 residues: CASSGFWGTEAFF. The CDR3 bases are TGTGCCAGCAGCGGCTTCTGGGGGACCGAAGCTTTCTTT.

This clonotype was detected many times. This rearrangement joins TRBV6-1 to TRBJ2-3, with D possibly matching TRBD2 (6 bases). Germline lookup yields CDR1 MNHNS and CDR2 SASEGT. V gave up 4 bases and J gave up 0 bases, with 17 bases separating them. The CDR3 spans 17 residues. Here the CDR3 DNA reads TGTGCCAGCAGTGTATCGGGACTCGCTTTTAGCACAGATACGCAGTATTTT. Protein sequence: CASSVSGLAFSTDTQYF.

As for this clonotype: A much larger clone differs by one base, so this may be a read error. The V gene is TRBV6-1, the J gene TRBJ2-5; D is uncertain. Trimming cost V 2 bases and J 4 bases, with 14 bases left between them. Germline loops: CDR1 MNHNS, CDR2 SASEGT. The CDR3 consists of 15 residues. CDR3 sequence (DNA): TGTGCCAGCAGTGAACACCCGAGAGTGGCAGAGACCCAGTACTTC. Its translation: CASSEHPRVAETQYF.

This clonotype occurred a few times. This chain links TRBV6-2 or TRBV6-3 with TRBJ2-1, with 8 positions matching TRBD2. The CDR3 loop spans 17 amino acids. Trimming removed 2 bases from V and 8 bases from J; junction bases left unmatched: 14. Germline V gene sequence: CDR1 MNHEY, CDR2 SVGEGT. The CDR3 nucleotides are TGTGCCAGCAGTTACCCTCCACAGCGGGGGCCCTGGGATGAGCAGTTCTTC. Its translation: CASSYPPQRGPWDEQFF.

The chain joins TRBV19 to TRBJ2-1; D ambiguous. The germline V and J ends were trimmed by 1 base and 10 bases, with 8 bases remaining between them. Germline lookup yields CDR1 LNHDA and CDR2 SQIVND (reference sequence). The CDR3 is made up of 12 amino acids. CDR3 in DNA: TGTGCCAGTAGTATAGCGATCGGGGAGCAGTTCTTC. Its translation is CASSIAIGEQFF.

The V and J genes are TRBV6-1 and TRBJ1-5; D is unclear. The V end lost 9 bases, the J end lost 5 bases, and 2 bases lay between the germline ends. The CDR3 is 9 residues long. Per the germline V gene, CDR1 is MNHNS and CDR2 is SASEGT. CDR3 in amino acids: CARYQPQHF. CDR3 nucleotide sequence: TGTGCCAGGTATCAGCCCCAGCATTTT.